Each of the 16 T cell receptor beta chains below was sequenced from the same sample in a study of T cells after yellow fever vaccination. In TCRdb, the 5' RACE reads were re-called with MiXCR into one record per CDR3 protein. The sample includes hundreds of thousands of distinct CDR3 sequences, 5.2% of them seen just once. The sample was CD4+ T cells sorted from PBMCs, taken on the day of the yellow fever booster vaccination. The receptors were sampled from a man between 18 and 29 years old who received the YFV17D yellow fever vaccine.

There are many counts of this clonotype. The CDR3 reads CSADRGGTEAFF. The DNA for the CDR3 is TGCAGCGCCGACAGGGGCGGCACTGAAGCTTTCTTT. The chain employs TRBV29-1 and TRBJ1-1, with 8 positions matching TRBD1. The J segment lost 4 bases and the V segment lost 7 bases, leaving 5 bases of the junction unmatched. The CDR3 is 12 residues long. Germline V gene sequence: CDR1 SQVTM, CDR2 ANQGSEA.

This clonotype was observed a few times. V is TRBV10-3 and J is TRBJ1-1, with a weak D call TRBD1 (5 bases). Deletions cut 4 bases from V and 2 bases from J, with 8 bases between. In germline, CDR1 is ENHRY, CDR2 SYGVKD. The CDR3 is made up of 13 amino acids. The CDR3 loop is CAISGGGNTEAFF. CDR3 sequence (DNA): TGTGCCATCAGTGGGGGGGGTAACACTGAAGCTTTCTTT.

The chain combines TRBV7-2 with TRBJ2-1; TRBD2 aligns across 15 bases. The germline CDR1 and CDR2 sequences are SGHTA and FQGNSA. V trimming: 10 bases; J trimming: 6 bases; junction bases outside the gene matches: 7. The CDR3 has 15 residues. Written as DNA, the CDR3 is TGTGCCATACGGACTAGCGGGGGGGCGGCCAATGAGCAGTTCTTC. This encodes CAIRTSGGAANEQFF.

This clonotype was recorded at least ten times. The chain has TRBV6-5 and TRBJ2-2, with D uncertain. The CDR3 is 14 residues long. The germline V gene encodes CDR1 MNHEY and CDR2 SVGAGI. The germline V and J ends were trimmed by 5 bases and 2 bases, with 9 bases remaining between them. CDR3 in DNA: TGTGCCAGCAGTAGACGACCCAACACCGGGGAGCTGTTTTTT. Its translation is CASSRRPNTGELFF.

This clonotype was seen only a few times. The chain carries TRBV6-5 and TRBJ1-5; D ambiguous. The CDR3 runs 14 residues. Deletions cut 4 bases from V and 3 bases from J, with 10 bases between. Per germline, CDR1 MNHEY and CDR2 SVGAGI. This chain's CDR3 is CASSSRGPNQPQHF. The CDR3 coding sequence is TGTGCCAGCAGTTCGCGTGGGCCCAATCAGCCCCAGCATTTT.

The J gene is TRBJ2-3, the V gene TRBV5-4; 10 bases are shared with TRBD2. CDR3 size: 17 residues. Germline V CDR1 and CDR2: SGHNT, YYREEE (reference sequence). The junction had 10 bases not matched to a gene; V was cut back by 3 bases and J by 3 bases. Here the CDR3 reads CASSSTPGLATTDTQYF. The CDR3 nucleotides read TGTGCCAGCAGCTCCACCCCGGGACTAGCGACGACAGATACGCAGTATTTT.

This clonotype was detected many times. CDR3 coding DNA: TGTGCCAGCAGTGAGTTGGGCCGGGATTATGAAAAACTGTTTTTT. Translating it yields CASSELGRDYEKLFF. This rearrangement joins TRBV25-1 to TRBJ1-4; D ambiguous. The V and J ends lost 3 bases and 6 bases respectively, with 14 bases between them. The CDR3 extends over 15 amino acids. Germline values: CDR1 MGHDK, CDR2 SYGVNS.

The V call is TRBV7-6, the J call TRBJ1-2; D is ambiguous. Trimming left V 1 base short and J 2 bases short, with 8 bases between. From germline, CDR1 is SGHVS and CDR2 FNYEAQ. The CDR3 spans 14 residues. The CDR3 DNA reads as TGTGCCAGCAGCTTAGACCAGTTAAACTATGGCTACACCTTC. Its protein is CASSLDQLNYGYTF.

This clonotype was seen more than once but under ten times. The genes are TRBV18 and TRBJ2-1, with TRBD2 identical over 9 bases. After removal of 1 base from V and 6 bases from J, the junction contained 7 bases not matched to a gene. Looked up from germline, CDR1 is KGHSH and CDR2 is LQKENI. The CDR3 extends over 16 amino acids. DNA for the CDR3: TGTGCCAGCTCACCACGACGGCGGGGGGGCATCAATGAGCAGTTCTTC. Translated, it gives CASSPRRRGGINEQFF.

This rearrangement joins TRBV10-3 to TRBJ2-7, with D possibly being TRBD1 or TRBD2 (6 bases each). The V and J ends lost 8 bases and 4 bases respectively, with 15 bases between them. The CDR3 has 13 residues. Per the germline V gene, CDR1 is ENHRY and CDR2 is SYGVKD. CDR3 bases: TGTGCCATCCGGCCCGGGGGCAGGTACGAGCAGTACTTC. As protein: CAIRPGGRYEQYF.

At least ten counts were recorded for this clonotype. The rearrangement joins TRBV7-2 to TRBJ1-1, with 11 bases lining up with TRBD1. From germline, CDR1 is SGHTA and CDR2 FQGNSA. The CDR3 covers 17 residues. V lost 1 base and J lost 5; bases outside the gene matches: 9. The CDR3 DNA reads as TGTGCCAGCAGCTTAGTAGGGTGGGGGACAGGGGGGACTGAAGCTTTCTTT. As protein: CASSLVGWGTGGTEAFF.

The chain joins TRBV10-3 to TRBJ1-5, with 8 bases matching TRBD1. Per germline, CDR1 ENHRY and CDR2 SYGVKD. There are 14 residues in the CDR3. After removal of 4 bases from V and 6 bases from J, the junction contained 5 bases not matched to a gene. The CDR3 DNA sequence: TGTGCCATCAGTGGAGACAGGGGAACTCAGCCCCAGCATTTT. This encodes CAISGDRGTQPQHF.

There are many counts of this clonotype. The genes are TRBV14 and TRBJ1-1; possible D gene TRBD1, 6 bases. The germline V gene encodes CDR1 SGHDN and CDR2 FVKESK. The CDR3 has 14 residues. Trimming shortened V by 4 bases and J by 4 bases, and 13 bases separated the two germline ends. CDR3 residues: CASSPIQGPTEAFF. For the CDR3, the DNA is TGTGCCAGCAGCCCAATCCAGGGGCCCACTGAAGCTTTCTTT. The whole variable domain, remainder taken from reference TRBV14 and TRBJ1-1, is EAGVTQFPSHSVIEKGQTVTLRCDPISGHDNLYWYRRVMGKEIKFLLHFVKESKQDESGMPNNRFLAERTGGTYSTLKVQPAELEDSGVYFCASSPIQGPTEAFFGQGTRLTVV.

The chain employs TRBV10-3 and TRBJ2-7; perhaps TRBD2 as D (6 bases). V was clipped by 5 bases and J by 7 bases, with 12 bases between them. The CDR3 covers 12 residues. Germline lookup yields CDR1 ENHRY and CDR2 SYGVKD. CDR3 sequence: CAISWDSREQYV. The CDR3 DNA reads TGTGCCATCAGTTGGGACTCCCGGGAGCAGTACGTC.

This chain links TRBV20-1 with TRBJ2-6, with D hard to call. V was shortened by 2 bases and J by 1 base, with 15 bases between the two germline ends. Germline loops: CDR1 DFQATT, CDR2 SNEGSKA (reference sequence). The CDR3 has 17 residues. The CDR3 protein is CSARWAGGRSGANVLTF. The CDR3, as DNA: TGCAGTGCTAGATGGGCAGGCGGTAGATCTGGGGCCAACGTCCTGACTTTC.

This clonotype has a handful of counts. The V call is TRBV4-2, the J call TRBJ1-4, with 9 nucleotides matching TRBD1. The CDR3 has 14 residues. V shed 4 bases, J shed 7 bases, and the junction held 4 bases outside the gene matches. Germline assignment: CDR1 LGHNA and CDR2 YNFKEQ. The CDR3 DNA is TGTGCCAGCAGCCGGGACAGGGAGGGTGAAAAACTGTTTTTT. It is translated as CASSRDREGEKLFF.